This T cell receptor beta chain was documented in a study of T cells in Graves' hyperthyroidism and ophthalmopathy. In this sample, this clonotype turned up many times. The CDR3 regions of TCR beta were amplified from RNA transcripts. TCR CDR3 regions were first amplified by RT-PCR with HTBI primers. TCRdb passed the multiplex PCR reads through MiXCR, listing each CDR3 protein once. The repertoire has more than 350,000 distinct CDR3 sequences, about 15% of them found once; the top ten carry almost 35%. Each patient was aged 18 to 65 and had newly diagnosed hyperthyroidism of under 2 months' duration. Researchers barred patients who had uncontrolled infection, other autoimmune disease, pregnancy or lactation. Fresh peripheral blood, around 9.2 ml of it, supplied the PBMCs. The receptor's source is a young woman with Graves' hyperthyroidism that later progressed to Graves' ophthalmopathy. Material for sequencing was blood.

The CDR3 sequence: CASSPTVTYEQYF. CDR3 DNA: TGTGCCAGCAGCCCCACCGTCACCTACGAGCAGTACTTC. The V and J genes are TRBV12-3 or TRBV12-4 and TRBJ2-7; D unclear. The ends were cut back, 6 bases at V and 2 bases at J, with 11 bases in the middle. This CDR3 has 13 residues.